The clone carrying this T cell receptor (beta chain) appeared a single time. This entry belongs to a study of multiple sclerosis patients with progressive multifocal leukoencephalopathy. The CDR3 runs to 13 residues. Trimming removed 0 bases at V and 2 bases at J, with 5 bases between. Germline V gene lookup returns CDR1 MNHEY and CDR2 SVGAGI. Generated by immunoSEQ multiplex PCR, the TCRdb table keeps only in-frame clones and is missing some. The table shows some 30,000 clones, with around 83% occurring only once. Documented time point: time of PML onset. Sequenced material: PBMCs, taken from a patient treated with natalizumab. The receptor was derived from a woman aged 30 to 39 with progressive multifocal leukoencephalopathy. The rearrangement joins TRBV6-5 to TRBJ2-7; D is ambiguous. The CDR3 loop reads CASSYSNAYEQYF. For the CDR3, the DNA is TGTGCCAGCAGTTACTCGAACGCCTACGAGCAGTACTTC.